These 21 T cell receptor beta chains originate from one sample sequenced in a study of blood T cell repertoires in COVID-19. Libraries were prepared by immunoSEQ multiplex PCR; TCRdb keeps only in-frame clonotypes and omits some of them. The sample gives 65,000 to 90,000 clones, 70% to 90% of which show up once; roughly 8.5% is in the top ten. Sequencing input: peripheral blood. These receptors were taken from a man under 40 with acute or convalescent COVID-19.

The rearrangement links TRBV6-5 to TRBJ2-1; 7 bases match TRBD2. Per the germline V gene, CDR1 is MNHEY and CDR2 is SVGAGI. The CDR3 extends over 13 amino acids. The ends lost 7 bases at V and 6 bases at J; junction bases unmatched: 6. Here the CDR3 DNA reads TGTGCCAGCACCTTAAGGGAGGGCAATGAGCAGTTCTTC. Protein sequence: CASTLREGNEQFF.

The chain joins TRBV28 to TRBJ2-7, with 9 bases identical to TRBD2. V shed 3 bases and J 5 bases; nucleotides not matched to a gene: 17. CDR1 is MDHEN and CDR2 is SYDVKM in the germline V gene. This CDR3 has 18 residues. CDR3 loop: CASSLAPAGGGWKNEQYF. The CDR3 nucleotides are TGTGCCAGCAGTTTGGCCCCGGCGGGAGGGGGGTGGAAAAACGAGCAGTACTTC.

The CDR3 DNA reads TGTGCCAGCAGTCCGGGACTAGGAATCTATGAGCAGTTCTTC. Translated, it gives CASSPGLGIYEQFF. The chain uses TRBV6-2 or TRBV6-3 and TRBJ2-1; 8 nucleotides match TRBD2. This CDR3 has 14 residues. J gave up 8 bases and V 5 bases, and 8 bases lay outside the gene matches. CDR1 and CDR2 from the germline V gene are MNHEY and SVGEGT.

This clone was recorded only once. V usage is TRBV9 and J usage is TRBJ1-2; the match to TRBD1 covers 12 bases. The CDR3 extends over 16 amino acids. Germline CDR1 is SGDLS and CDR2 is YYNGEE. V lost 2 bases, J lost 4 bases, and 6 bases stayed unmatched. The CDR3 spells CASSVGTGGHFYGYTF. Here the CDR3 DNA reads TGTGCCAGCAGCGTTGGGACAGGGGGCCACTTCTATGGCTACACCTTC.

The gene calls are TRBV6-6 and TRBJ2-7, with 9 bases that match TRBD1. Per the germline V gene, CDR1 is MNHNY and CDR2 is SVGAGI (reference sequence). The CDR3 is made up of 16 amino acids. Unmatched junction bases numbered 14, after V lost 6 bases and J lost 5 bases. In nucleotides, the CDR3 is TGTGCCAGCAGCAACAGCCTCGGGACAGGGAGTAACGAGCAGTACTTC. Translating it yields CASSNSLGTGSNEQYF.

As DNA, the CDR3 is TGCGCCAGCAGCCAAGATCGACAGGGGGCGGAAGCTTTCTTT. Amino acid sequence: CASSQDRQGAEAFF. This sequence joins TRBV4-1 and TRBJ1-1; TRBD1 agrees at 10 bases. J was trimmed by 8 bases and V by 0 bases; bases with no gene match: 3. The V gene's germline CDR1 is MGHRA and CDR2 YSYEKL. The CDR3 totals 14 residues.

This clone showed up just a few times. This rearrangement joins TRBV12-3 or TRBV12-4 to TRBJ2-3; a possible D gene is TRBD1 (5 bases). The CDR3 loop spans 12 amino acids. V was trimmed by 5 bases and J by 5 bases, leaving 8 bases between them. CDR3 residues: CASSPRGDTQYF. Written as DNA, the CDR3 is TGTGCCAGCAGTCCTAGGGGAGATACGCAGTATTTT.

The J gene is TRBJ2-3, the V gene TRBV10-2, with 10 bases lining up with TRBD2. Trimming took 5 bases from V and 4 from J; bases not matched to a gene: 6. There are 15 residues in the CDR3. Germline lookup yields CDR1 WSHSY and CDR2 SAAADI. CDR3 bases: TGCGCCAGCAGTTTACTAGCGGGAAGGCCAGATACGCAGTATTTT. It encodes CASSLLAGRPDTQYF.

The chain joins TRBV30 to TRBJ2-1, with 10 bases lining up with TRBD2. Germline-derived CDR1 and CDR2 are GTSNPN and SVGIG (reference sequence). V shed 4 bases, J shed 10 bases, and the junction held 13 bases outside the gene matches. The CDR3 is made up of 15 amino acids. The CDR3 region is CAWNVFLAGGTEQFF. The CDR3 DNA sequence: TGTGCCTGGAACGTTTTTTTAGCGGGAGGTACGGAGCAGTTCTTC.

The chain employs TRBV2 and TRBJ2-2, with D maybe TRBD2 (6 bases). The CDR3 spans 13 residues. The V end was cut by 9 bases, the J end by 4 bases, with 12 bases between. CDR1 is SNHLY and CDR2 is FYNNEI in the germline V gene. DNA of the CDR3: TGTGCCAGAAGCAGGGAGGCCACCGGGGAGCTGTTTTTT. Translation: CARSREATGELFF.

The genes are TRBV7-3 and TRBJ2-5, with unresolved D. Germline lookup yields CDR1 SGHTA and CDR2 FQGTGA. This CDR3 is built from 13 residues. V gave up 4 bases and J gave up 4 bases, with 10 bases separating them. The CDR3 nucleotides are TGTGCCAGCAGCTCCTCTTCACTAGAGACCCAGTACTTC. Its translation is CASSSSSLETQYF.

The genes are TRBV5-6 and TRBJ2-1; D call uncertain. The CDR3 runs 14 residues. Trimming removed 1 base at V and 8 bases at J, with 13 bases between. Germline V gives CDR1 SGHDT, CDR2 YYEEEE. The CDR3 protein is CASSLFLRFDEQFF. The DNA of the CDR3 is TGTGCCAGCAGCTTGTTCCTCAGGTTCGATGAGCAGTTCTTC.

The CDR3 region is CASSLFLASTDTQYF. The CDR3 DNA follows: TGTGCCAGCAGTTTATTCCTAGCGAGCACAGATACGCAGTATTTT. This chain connects TRBV28 to TRBJ2-3, with a possible D match to TRBD2 (6 bases). V was clipped by 1 base and J by 0 bases, with 8 bases between them. Germline V gene sequence: CDR1 MDHEN, CDR2 SYDVKM. The CDR3 runs to 15 residues.

This chain connects TRBV7-2 to TRBJ2-1; no reliable D call. Trimming removed 3 bases at V and 2 bases at J, with 8 bases between. The CDR3 is 14 amino acids. Germline CDR1 is SGHTA and CDR2 is FQGNSA. The CDR3 DNA is TGTGCCAGCAGCTTGCGGCTTCCCTACAATGAGCAGTTCTTC. Its protein is CASSLRLPYNEQFF.

The gene calls are TRBV27 and TRBJ2-2; perhaps TRBD1 as D (7 bases). The CDR3 loop spans 13 amino acids. Germline values: CDR1 MNHEY, CDR2 SMNVEV (reference sequence). Trimming left V 7 bases short and J 7 bases short, with 13 bases between. The CDR3 region has the DNA TGTGCCAGCACCTACAGGGGAGGCGGGGAGCTGTTTTTT. Residues: CASTYRGGGELFF.

This chain joins TRBV3-1 (or the pseudogene TRBV3-2) and TRBJ1-1; 7 bases align to TRBD1. Per germline, CDR1 LGHDT and CDR2 YNNKEL (reference sequence). After removal of 0 bases from V and 4 bases from J, the junction contained 11 bases not matched to a gene. The CDR3 runs to 17 residues. The CDR3 spells CASSQEGKGAFGTEAFF. The CDR3 coding sequence is TGTGCCAGCAGCCAAGAGGGGAAGGGGGCGTTTGGCACTGAAGCTTTCTTT.

In its sample, this clone was seen once. The chain is built from TRBV29-1 and TRBJ1-1, with a tentative D call TRBD1 (6 bases). This CDR3 has 11 residues. Germline V lookup: CDR1 SQVTM, CDR2 ANQGSEA. Deletions cut 6 bases from V and 8 bases from J, with 13 bases between. DNA for the CDR3: TGCAGCGTCATAGAGACAGGAGAAGCTTTCTTT. Residues: CSVIETGEAFF.

The count of this clone is one. The rearrangement uses TRBV28 and TRBJ2-7; 8 bases match TRBD2. Germline CDR1 MDHEN, CDR2 SYDVKM. After removal of 3 bases from V and 6 bases from J, the junction contained 10 bases not matched to a gene. The CDR3 has 15 amino acids. The CDR3 protein is CASSFRSGGSGEQYF. As DNA, the CDR3 is TGTGCCAGCAGTTTTAGGAGCGGGGGCTCTGGCGAGCAGTACTTC.

The J gene is TRBJ2-1, the V gene TRBV5-3; maybe TRBD2 (5 bases). TRBV5-3 belongs to the ORF category, with a function that is uncertain. There are 15 residues in the CDR3. V lost 4 bases and J 0 bases, leaving 11 bases between the germline ends. The CDR3 DNA reads TGTGCCAGAAGCCGGACTTCATGCTCCTACAATGAGCAGTTCTTC. It encodes CARSRTSCSYNEQFF.

V usage is TRBV3-1 (or the pseudogene TRBV3-2) and J usage is TRBJ2-7; D may be TRBD1 (6 bases). Trimming took 4 bases from V and 7 from J, leaving 11 bases between them. The CDR3 consists of 12 residues. The germline V gene has CDR1 LGHDT and CDR2 YNNKEL (reference sequence). The CDR3 is CASSLGQKEQYF. CDR3 DNA sequence: TGTGCCAGCAGCCTCGGACAGAAAGAGCAGTACTTC.

This clone was seen many times. The rearrangement uses TRBV5-1 and TRBJ2-1; 10 bases align to TRBD2. The junction had 5 bases not matched to a gene; V was cut back by 6 bases and J by 5 bases. Germline V lookup: CDR1 SGHRS, CDR2 YFSETQ. This CDR3 contains 14 residues. CDR3 protein: CASTALAGDNEQFF. CDR3 in DNA: TGCGCCAGCACGGCCCTAGCGGGAGACAATGAGCAGTTCTTC.